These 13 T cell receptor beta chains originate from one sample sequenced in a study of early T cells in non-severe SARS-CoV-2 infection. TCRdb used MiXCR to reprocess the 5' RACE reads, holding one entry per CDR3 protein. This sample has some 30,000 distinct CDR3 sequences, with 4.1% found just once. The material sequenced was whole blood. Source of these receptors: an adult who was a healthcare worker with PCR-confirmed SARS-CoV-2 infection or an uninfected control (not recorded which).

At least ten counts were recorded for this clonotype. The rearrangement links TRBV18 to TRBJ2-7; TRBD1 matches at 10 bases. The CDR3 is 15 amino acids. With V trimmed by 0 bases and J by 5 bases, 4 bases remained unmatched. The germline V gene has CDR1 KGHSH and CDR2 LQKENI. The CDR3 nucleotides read TGTGCCAGCTCACCACCGAGACAGGGGGCTGACGAGCAGTACTTC. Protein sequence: CASSPPRQGADEQYF.

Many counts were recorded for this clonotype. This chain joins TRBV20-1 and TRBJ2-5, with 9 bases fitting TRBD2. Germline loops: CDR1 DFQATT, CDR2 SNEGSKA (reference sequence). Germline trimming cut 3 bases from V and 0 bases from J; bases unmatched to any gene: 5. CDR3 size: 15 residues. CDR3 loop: CSASRLAVYQETQYF. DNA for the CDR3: TGCAGTGCTAGCAGACTAGCGGTGTACCAAGAGACCCAGTACTTC.

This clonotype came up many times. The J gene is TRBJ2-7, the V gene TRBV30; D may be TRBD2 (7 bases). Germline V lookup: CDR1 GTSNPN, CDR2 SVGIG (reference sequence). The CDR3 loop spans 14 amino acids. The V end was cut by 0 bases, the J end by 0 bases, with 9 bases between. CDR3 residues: CAWSVGGASYEQYF. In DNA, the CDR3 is TGTGCCTGGAGTGTTGGGGGGGCCTCCTACGAGCAGTACTTC. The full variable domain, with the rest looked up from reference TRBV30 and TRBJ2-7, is SQTIHQWPATLVQPVGSPLSLECTVEGTSNPNLYWYRQAAGRGLQLLFYSVGIGQISSEVPQNLSASRPQDRQFILSSKKLLLSDSGFYLCAWSVGGASYEQYFGPGTRLTVT.

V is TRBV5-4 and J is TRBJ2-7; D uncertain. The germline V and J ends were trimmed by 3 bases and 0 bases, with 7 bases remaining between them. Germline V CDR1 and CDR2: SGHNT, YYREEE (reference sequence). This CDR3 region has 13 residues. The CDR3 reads CASSYPSSYEQYF. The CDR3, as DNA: TGTGCCAGCAGCTACCCCAGCTCCTACGAGCAGTACTTC. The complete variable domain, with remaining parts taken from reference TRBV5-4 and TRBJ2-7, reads ETGVTQSPTHLIKTRGQQVTLRCSSQSGHNTVSWYQQALGQGPQFIFQYYREEENGRGNFPPRFSGLQFPNYSSELNVNALELDDSALYLCASSYPSSYEQYFGPGTRLTVT.

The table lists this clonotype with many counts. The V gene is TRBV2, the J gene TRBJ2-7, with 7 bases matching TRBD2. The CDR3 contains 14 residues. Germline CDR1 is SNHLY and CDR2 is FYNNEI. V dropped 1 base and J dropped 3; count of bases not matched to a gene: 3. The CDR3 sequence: CASSEVPSGYEQYF. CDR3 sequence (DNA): TGTGCCAGCAGTGAAGTTCCTAGCGGCTACGAGCAGTACTTC.

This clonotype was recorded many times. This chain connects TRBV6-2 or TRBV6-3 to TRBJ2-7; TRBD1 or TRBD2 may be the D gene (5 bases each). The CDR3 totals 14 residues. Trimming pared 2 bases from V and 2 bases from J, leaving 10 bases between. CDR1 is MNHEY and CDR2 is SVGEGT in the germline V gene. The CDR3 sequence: CASSYPGPAYEQYF. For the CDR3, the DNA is TGTGCCAGCAGTTACCCGGGGCCAGCCTACGAGCAGTACTTC.

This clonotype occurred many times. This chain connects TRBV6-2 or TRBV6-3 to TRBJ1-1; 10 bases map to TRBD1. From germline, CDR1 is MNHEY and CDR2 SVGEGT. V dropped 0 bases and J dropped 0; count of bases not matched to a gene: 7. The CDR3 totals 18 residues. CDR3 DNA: TGTGCCAGCAGTTACTCGGACAGGGGGAGTTTTCTGAACACTGAAGCTTTCTTT. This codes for CASSYSDRGSFLNTEAFF.

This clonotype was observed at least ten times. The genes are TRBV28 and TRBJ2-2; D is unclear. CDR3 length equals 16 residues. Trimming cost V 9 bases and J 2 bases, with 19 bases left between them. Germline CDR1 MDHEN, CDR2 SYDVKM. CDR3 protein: CASCPYTAINTGELFF. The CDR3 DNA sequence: TGTGCCAGTTGCCCTTATACAGCAATCAACACCGGGGAGCTGTTTTTT.

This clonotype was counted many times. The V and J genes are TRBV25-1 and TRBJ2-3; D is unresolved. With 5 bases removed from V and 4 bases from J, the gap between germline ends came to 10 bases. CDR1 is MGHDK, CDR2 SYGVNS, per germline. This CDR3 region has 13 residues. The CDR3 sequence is CASSPKTSDTQYF. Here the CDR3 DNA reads TGTGCCAGCAGTCCCAAAACCTCAGATACGCAGTATTTT. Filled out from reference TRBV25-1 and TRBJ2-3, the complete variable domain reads EADIYQTPRYLVIGTGKKITLECSQTMGHDKMYWYQQDPGMELHLIHYSYGVNSTEKGDLSSESTVSRIRTEHFPLTLESARPSHTSQYLCASSPKTSDTQYFGPGTRLTVL.

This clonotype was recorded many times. The CDR3 sequence is CASSLGEDRDYYGYTF. The CDR3, as DNA: TGTGCCAGCAGTTTAGGAGAGGACAGGGACTACTATGGCTACACCTTC. This sequence joins TRBV12-3 or TRBV12-4 and TRBJ1-2; 8 nucleotides agree with TRBD1. Trimming cost V 1 base and J 3 bases; bases outside gene matches: 7. This CDR3 contains 16 residues.

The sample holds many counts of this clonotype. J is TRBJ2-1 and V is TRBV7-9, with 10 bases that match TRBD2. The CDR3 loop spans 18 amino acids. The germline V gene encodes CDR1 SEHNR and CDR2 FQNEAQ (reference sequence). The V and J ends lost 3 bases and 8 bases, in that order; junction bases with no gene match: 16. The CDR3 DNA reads TGTGCCAGCAGCTTCCCCCTTGTATCCAGCGGGAGGGCCTATGAGCAGTTCTTC. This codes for CASSFPLVSSGRAYEQFF.

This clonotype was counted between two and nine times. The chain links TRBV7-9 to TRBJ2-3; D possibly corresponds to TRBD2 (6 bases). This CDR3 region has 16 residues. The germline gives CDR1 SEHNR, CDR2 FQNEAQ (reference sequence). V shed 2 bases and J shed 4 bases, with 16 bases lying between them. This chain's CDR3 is CASSLKRDFWADTQYF. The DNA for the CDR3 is TGTGCCAGCAGCTTAAAACGGGACTTTTGGGCAGATACGCAGTATTTT. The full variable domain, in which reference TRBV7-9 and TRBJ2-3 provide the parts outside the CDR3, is DTGVSQNPRHKITKRGQNVTFRCDPISEHNRLYWYRQTLGQGPEFLTYFQNEAQLEKSRLLSDRFSAERPKGSFSTLEIQRTEQGDSAMYLCASSLKRDFWADTQYFGPGTRLTVL.

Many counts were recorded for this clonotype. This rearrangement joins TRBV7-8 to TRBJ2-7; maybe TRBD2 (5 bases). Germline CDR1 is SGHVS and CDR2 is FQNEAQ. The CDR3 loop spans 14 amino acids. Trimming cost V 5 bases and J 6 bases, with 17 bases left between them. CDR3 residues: CASSPLGEGSEQYF. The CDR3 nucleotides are TGTGCCAGCAGCCCCTTAGGCGAGGGTAGCGAGCAGTACTTC.